This T cell receptor beta chain was obtained from a study of cytomegalovirus exposure and HLA in healthy donors. The J segment lost 4 bases and the V segment lost 0 bases, leaving 9 bases of the junction unmatched. This CDR3 is 18 amino acids long. Germline loops: CDR1 SGHNT, CDR2 YENEEA. This clone was detected a few times. Separation from the roughly 690-subject first cohort characterized the roughly 130-subject validation cohort, to which the donors belonged. TCRdb's copy holds only in-frame clones and misses some; the assay was immunoSEQ multiplex PCR. This table has around 180,000 clones, approximately 85% appearing once.

The gene calls are TRBV11-3 and TRBJ2-1; 10 nucleotides align to TRBD2. This clonotype was obtained from a woman younger than 30 in good health and CMV-seronegative. The specimen was PBMCs. Written as DNA, the CDR3 is TGTGCCAGCAGCTTAGATGGGGCTAGCGGGGGACCATACAATGAGCAGTTCTTC. Its translation is CASSLDGASGGPYNEQFF.